This passage covers 2 T cell receptor beta chains from one sample sequenced in a study of T-cell memory formation after mild COVID-19. TCRdb called the 5' RACE reads again in MiXCR, with one record for every CDR3 protein. Seen here are 120,000 or so distinct CDR3 sequences, about 6.5% observed once, and the top ten hold approximately 2.3%. The sequenced sample consisted of PBMCs or a T cell subset sorted from them (not recorded which). These receptors originate from an adult woman who had mild COVID-19 (a few samples of this study predate the infection). Cell type and time point are not known.

This clonotype was detected ten times or more. The chain has TRBV7-2 and TRBJ2-1; D is unresolved. Germline assignment: CDR1 SGHTA and CDR2 FQGNSA. This CDR3 has 16 amino acids. The V end was cut by 5 bases, the J end by 1 base, with 15 bases between. The CDR3 bases are TGTGCCAGCAGCGCGCAAACGGGTATATCCTACAATGAGCAGTTCTTC. Protein product: CASSAQTGISYNEQFF.

The table lists this clonotype with many counts. The chain employs TRBV20-1 and TRBJ2-7, with TRBD1 identical over 11 bases. CDR3 length equals 14 residues. Germline V lookup: CDR1 DFQATT, CDR2 SNEGSKA (reference sequence). The V gene end was trimmed by 6 bases and the J gene end by 6 bases; junction bases not matched to a gene: 10. The CDR3 DNA reads TGCAGTGCAAGTAGGCCCGGGACAGGGGGCGAGCAGTACTTC. Protein sequence: CSASRPGTGGEQYF.